This entry lists 21 T cell receptor beta chains sequenced from one sample in a study of cytotoxic CD8 clonotypes in ibrutinib-treated CLL. Data came from immunoSEQ multiplex PCR; TCRdb stores just in-frame clones and leaves some out. Among 200,000 to 250,000 clones listed, approximately 75% were seen once. The sequencing here drew on PBMCs, taken after 12 months of ibrutinib treatment. These receptors were taken from a human donor with chronic lymphocytic leukemia.

V is TRBV10-3 and J is TRBJ1-5; D not certain. V was trimmed by 0 bases and J by 8 bases, leaving 11 bases between them. The CDR3 extends over 14 amino acids. Germline V CDR1 and CDR2: ENHRY, SYGVKD. The CDR3 bases are TGTGCCATCAGTGAGTCGGGGTTGGGAAAGCCCCAGCATTTT. As protein: CAISESGLGKPQHF.

The genes are TRBV10-3 and TRBJ1-2; D remains ambiguous. Between the trimmed V and J ends, which lost 1 base and 4 bases, there was a span of 4 bases. This CDR3 is 12 amino acids long. The germline gives CDR1 ENHRY, CDR2 SYGVKD. DNA of the CDR3: TGTGCCATCAGTGAGTGGATCTATGGCTACACCTTC. Translation: CAISEWIYGYTF.

DNA for the CDR3: TGCGCCAGCAGCCCCGGGACAGCGACCTACGAGCAGTACTTC. Translating gives CASSPGTATYEQYF. V and J are TRBV4-1 and TRBJ2-7; TRBD1 aligns across 7 bases. Germline CDR1 reads MGHRA; CDR2 reads YSYEKL. The CDR3 runs to 14 residues. V was pared by 4 bases and J by 2 bases, with 5 bases of the junction left unmatched.

The chain carries TRBV9 and TRBJ2-3, with TRBD2 matching over 13 bases. CDR3 length: 16 amino acids. Germline V gene data show CDR1 as SGDLS and CDR2 as YYNGEE. The J segment lost 4 bases and the V segment lost 3 bases, leaving 5 bases of the junction unmatched. CDR3 protein: CASSAGTSGVSDTQYF. In nucleotides, the CDR3 is TGTGCCAGCAGCGCCGGGACTAGCGGGGTGTCAGATACGCAGTATTTT.

This chain connects TRBV1 to TRBJ2-6. TRBV1 has pseudogene status. This CDR3 contains 19 residues. Written as DNA, the CDR3 is TGCACCAGCAGCCAAGAGGGTGAAGACGGCAACTCTGGGGCCAACGTCCTGACTTTC. It is translated as CTSSQEGEDGNSGANVLTF.

The rearrangement uses TRBV7-8 and TRBJ1-5; no clear D. The CDR3 covers 13 residues. Trimming removed 4 bases at V and 4 bases at J, with 8 bases between. CDR1 is SGHVS, CDR2 FQNEAQ, per germline. This CDR3 is CASSSHLNQPQHF. The CDR3 coding sequence is TGTGCCAGCAGCTCCCACTTAAATCAGCCCCAGCATTTT.

This clone has a handful of counts. J is TRBJ2-1 and V is TRBV11-2, with unresolved D. CDR1 and CDR2 from the germline V gene are SGHAT and FQNNGV. The CDR3 length is 13 residues. V shed 5 bases and J shed 2 bases, with 7 bases lying between them. The DNA of the CDR3 is TGTGCCAGCAGCCCCAAGACCTACAATGAGCAGTTCTTC. It encodes CASSPKTYNEQFF.

The V call is TRBV7-9, the J call TRBJ1-1, with no clear D. The CDR3 is 14 amino acids. The V end lost 1 base, the J end lost 4 bases, and 10 bases lay between the germline ends. Germline loops: CDR1 SEHNR, CDR2 FQNEAQ (reference sequence). The CDR3 protein is CASSLGPVGTEAFF. The DNA of the CDR3 is TGTGCCAGCAGCTTAGGCCCCGTAGGCACTGAAGCTTTCTTT.

The chain employs TRBV5-1 and TRBJ1-6, with a weak D call TRBD1 (6 bases). The CDR3 totals 17 residues. V was clipped by 0 bases and J by 0 bases, with 10 bases between them. In germline, CDR1 is SGHRS, CDR2 YFSETQ. The CDR3 reads CASSLGQESSYNSPLHF. The CDR3 DNA reads as TGCGCCAGCAGCTTGGGACAGGAGAGCTCCTATAATTCACCCCTCCACTTT.

The J gene is TRBJ1-5, the V gene TRBV19; perhaps TRBD1 as D (6 bases). The germline V gene has CDR1 LNHDA and CDR2 SQIVND (reference sequence). V lost 10 bases, J lost 6 bases, and 19 bases lay in between. The CDR3 runs 14 residues. Written as DNA, the CDR3 is TGTGCCACCGGTGGGAGGGAGGGGGGTCAGCCCCAGCATTTT. Its translation is CATGGREGGQPQHF.

The J gene is TRBJ2-1, the V gene TRBV7-6; 10 nucleotides line up with TRBD2. Germline V gene lookup returns CDR1 SGHVS and CDR2 FNYEAQ. V shed 5 bases, J shed 6 bases, and the junction held 10 bases outside the gene matches. The CDR3 totals 16 residues. CDR3 loop: CASSLLLAGRFNEQFF. The CDR3 DNA sequence: TGTGCCAGCAGCCTCTTACTAGCGGGAAGGTTCAATGAGCAGTTCTTC. Supplemented by reference TRBV7-6 and TRBJ2-1, the full variable domain reads GAGVSQSPRYKVTKRGQDVALRCDPISGHVSLYWYRQALGQGPEFLTYFNYEAQQDKSGLPNDRFSAERPEGSISTLTIQRTEQRDSAMYRCASSLLLAGRFNEQFFGPGTRLTVL.

V gene TRBV11-3 combines with J gene TRBJ1-1; unclear D gene. The V end was cut by 3 bases, the J end by 1 base, with 6 bases between. The length of the CDR3 is 13 residues. CDR1 is SGHNT, CDR2 YENEEA, per germline. The CDR3 sequence: CASSLYKNTEAFF. Written as DNA, the CDR3 is TGTGCCAGCAGCTTGTATAAGAACACTGAAGCTTTCTTT. The full variable domain, completed using reference TRBV11-3 and TRBJ1-1, is EAGVVQSPRYKIIEKKQPVAFWCNPISGHNTLYWYLQNLGQGPELLIRYENEEAVDDSQLPKDRFSAERLKGVDSTLKIQPAELGDSAVYLCASSLYKNTEAFFGQGTRLTVV.

Of note for this clone: This specimen includes other DNA sequences encoding the same CDR3. The V gene is TRBV18, the J gene TRBJ1-1, with D uncertain. Trimming pared 3 bases from V and 0 bases from J, leaving 8 bases between. This CDR3 has 14 residues. The germline gives CDR1 KGHSH, CDR2 LQKENI. CDR3 residues: CASSPDSMNTEAFF. The CDR3 coding sequence is TGTGCCAGCTCACCGGACTCCATGAACACTGAAGCTTTCTTT. The full variable domain, rest sourced from reference TRBV18 and TRBJ1-1, is NAGVMQNPRHLVRRRGQEARLRCSPMKGHSHVYWYRQLPEEGLKFMVYLQKENIIDESGMPKERFSAEFPKEGPSILRIQQVVRGDSAAYFCASSPDSMNTEAFFGQGTRLTVV.

This clone was counted only a few times. The genes are TRBV28 and TRBJ1-1; D might be TRBD1 (5 bases). This CDR3 has 14 residues. Germline V gene sequence: CDR1 MDHEN, CDR2 SYDVKM. Between the trimmed V and J ends, which lost 5 bases and 4 bases, there was a span of 14 bases. This CDR3 is CASSRDRPGTEAFF. As DNA, the CDR3 is TGTGCCAGCAGTCGCGACAGACCTGGCACTGAAGCTTTCTTT.

The chain uses TRBV10-3 and TRBJ1-2, with 9 bases lining up with TRBD1. The junction had 6 bases not matched to a gene; V was cut back by 7 bases and J by 6 bases. The CDR3 is made up of 13 amino acids. The germline V gene encodes CDR1 ENHRY and CDR2 SYGVKD. The CDR3 loop is CAIKPGTGNGYTF. Written as DNA, the CDR3 is TGTGCCATCAAACCCGGGACAGGGAATGGCTACACCTTC.

J is TRBJ2-5 and V is TRBV2, with no clear D. The CDR3 runs 13 residues. Germline lookup yields CDR1 SNHLY and CDR2 FYNNEI. Trimming took off 4 bases at V and 1 base at J, with 7 bases between the two ends. CDR3 loop: CASSVSAQETQYF. CDR3 nucleotides: TGTGCCAGCAGTGTGTCAGCCCAAGAGACCCAGTACTTC. Complete variable domain (other parts from reference TRBV2 and TRBJ2-5): EPEVTQTPSHQVTQMGQEVILRCVPISNHLYFYWYRQILGQKVEFLVSFYNNEISEKSEIFDDQFSVERPDGSNFTLKIRSTKLEDSAMYFCASSVSAQETQYFGPGTRLLVL.

The chain is built from TRBV23-1 and TRBJ2-7; 7 bases match TRBD1. TRBV23-1 is an ORF for which the function is uncertain. V was clipped by 3 bases and J by 2 bases; unmatched bases: 4. The CDR3 has 14 amino acids. CDR3 sequence reads: CASSQETGTYEQYF. The CDR3 DNA reads TGCGCCAGCAGTCAGGAGACAGGGACCTACGAGCAGTACTTC.

This clone was counted a few times. This chain connects TRBV28 to TRBJ2-7; D unclear. Trimming pared 2 bases from V and 0 bases from J, leaving 11 bases between. The CDR3 sequence is 15 residues long. CDR1 MDHEN and CDR2 SYDVKM come from the germline V gene. CDR3: CASSLGQPSSYEQYF. CDR3 in DNA: TGTGCCAGCAGTTTAGGTCAGCCCAGCTCCTACGAGCAGTACTTC.

This chain joins TRBV10-3 and TRBJ2-5; D is possibly TRBD1 or TRBD2 (5 bases each). This CDR3 region has 15 residues. Germline assignment: CDR1 ENHRY and CDR2 SYGVKD. Between the trimmed V and J ends, which lost 7 bases and 5 bases, there was a span of 20 bases. Written as DNA, the CDR3 is TGTGCCATCAACCAGAGGGACGGTCCGGACGAGACCCAGTACTTC. Amino acids: CAINQRDGPDETQYF.

This chain joins TRBV11-1 and TRBJ2-3; 8 nucleotides line up with TRBD1. The ends lost 3 bases at V and 0 bases at J; junction bases unmatched: 8. From germline, CDR1 is SGHAT and CDR2 FQDESV (reference sequence). The length of the CDR3 is 17 residues. This CDR3 is CASSLGRTGRSTDTQYF. CDR3 sequence (DNA): TGTGCCAGCAGCTTGGGCCGGACAGGGAGGAGCACAGATACGCAGTATTTT.

As to this clone: At one end, the junction sequence differs from germline, possibly due to a read error. The chain combines TRBV4-1 with TRBJ2-1; D gene ambiguous. CDR1 MGHRA and CDR2 YSYEKL come from the germline V gene. CDR3 length equals 11 residues. The CDR3 reads CASSLRAPRLF. The CDR3 bases are TGCGCCAGCAGCCTCCGGGCCCCCCGGCTCTTC.